This T cell receptor beta chain was sequenced during a study of control samples from healthy donors and cancer patients. Data came from immunoSEQ multiplex PCR; TCRdb stores just in-frame clones and leaves some out. The data contain approximately 100,000 clones, around nine tenths of them singletons. CDR1 MNHEY and CDR2 SVGEGT come from the germline V gene. J lost 7 bases, V lost 5 bases, and 12 bases had no gene match. The CDR3 has 16 residues. The specimen was blood. The TCR was taken from a man aged 25-45 years in good health. The chain combines TRBV6-2 or TRBV6-3 with TRBJ2-1; 9 positions agree with TRBD1. The CDR3: CASSPTGQGYGNEQFF. As DNA, the CDR3 is TGTGCCAGCAGTCCGACCGGACAGGGGTACGGGAATGAGCAGTTCTTC.